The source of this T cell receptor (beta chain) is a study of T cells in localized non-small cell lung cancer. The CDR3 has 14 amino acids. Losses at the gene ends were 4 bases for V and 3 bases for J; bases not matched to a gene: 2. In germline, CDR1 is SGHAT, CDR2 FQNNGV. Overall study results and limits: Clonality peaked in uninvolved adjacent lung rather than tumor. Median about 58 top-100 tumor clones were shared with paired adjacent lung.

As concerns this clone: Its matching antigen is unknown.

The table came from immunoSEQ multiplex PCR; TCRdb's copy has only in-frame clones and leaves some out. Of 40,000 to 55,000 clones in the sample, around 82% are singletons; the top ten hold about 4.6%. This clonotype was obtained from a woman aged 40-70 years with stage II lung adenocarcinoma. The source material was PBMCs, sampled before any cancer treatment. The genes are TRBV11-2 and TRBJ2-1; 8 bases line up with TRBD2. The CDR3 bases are TGTGCCAGCAGCTCGCGGGGGGACTACAATGAGCAGTTCTTC. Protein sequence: CASSSRGDYNEQFF.